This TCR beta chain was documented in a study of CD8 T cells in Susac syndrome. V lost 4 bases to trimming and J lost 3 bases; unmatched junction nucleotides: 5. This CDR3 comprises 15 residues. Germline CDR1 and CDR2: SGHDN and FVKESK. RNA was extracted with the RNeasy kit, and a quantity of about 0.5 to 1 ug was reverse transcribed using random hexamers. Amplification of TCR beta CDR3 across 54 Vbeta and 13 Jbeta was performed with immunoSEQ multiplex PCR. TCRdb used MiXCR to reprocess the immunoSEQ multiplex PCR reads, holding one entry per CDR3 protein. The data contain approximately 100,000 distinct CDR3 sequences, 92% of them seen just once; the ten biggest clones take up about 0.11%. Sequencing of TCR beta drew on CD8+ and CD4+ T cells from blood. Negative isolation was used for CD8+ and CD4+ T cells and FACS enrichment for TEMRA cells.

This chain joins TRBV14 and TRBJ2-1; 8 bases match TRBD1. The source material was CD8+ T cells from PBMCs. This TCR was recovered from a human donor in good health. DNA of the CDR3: TGTGCCAGCAGCCCCTCCGGGACAGGCTACAATGAGCAGTTCTTC. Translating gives CASSPSGTGYNEQFF.